The 2 T cell receptor beta chains reported below all come from one sample, sequenced in a study of cytomegalovirus exposure and HLA in healthy donors. This table comes from immunoSEQ multiplex PCR, and its TCRdb copy is limited to in-frame clones, with some not included. The data contain 150,000 or so clones, about 88% of them singletons. The sample consisted of PBMCs. Receptors originate from a woman between 18 and 29 years old in good health and CMV-seropositive.

The CDR3: CASSVGSEGETQYF. CDR3 bases: TGTGCCAGCAGCGTAGGGTCGGAGGGGGAGACCCAGTACTTC. The chain carries TRBV9 and TRBJ2-5, with TRBD2 as a possible D gene (6 bases). Germline V lookup: CDR1 SGDLS, CDR2 YYNGEE. The CDR3 is made up of 14 amino acids. V was clipped by 0 bases and J by 5 bases, with 11 bases between them.

The genes are TRBV2 and TRBJ2-3, with a tentative D call TRBD2 (6 bases). CDR1 SNHLY and CDR2 FYNNEI come from the germline V gene. V was clipped by 7 bases and J by 0 bases, with 20 bases between them. The CDR3 has 17 residues. For the CDR3, the DNA is TGTGCCAGCACCCCAATAGCGGCTAGCGAGAGCACAGATACGCAGTATTTT. Its translation: CASTPIAASESTDTQYF.